This TCR beta chain was identified during a study of lymphopenia after photon versus proton radiotherapy. Only in-frame clones appear in the TCRdb table, and some are missing; sequencing was by immunoSEQ multiplex PCR. The sample lists about 50,000 clones; about 92% were seen once. A word on this clone: The antigen is undetermined.

Whole-study findings and limits: After lymphocyte nadir, photon-treated repertoires showed oligoclonal expansion, especially CD8+ Temra. Post-nadir TCR diversity decline inversely tracked overall survival among those who died. Under photons, naive T cells and diversity fell while effector/memory populations rose. Better survival with proton therapy was suggested as possible, not demonstrated.

V trimming: 4 bases; J trimming: 7 bases; junction bases outside the gene matches: 16. In germline, CDR1 is GTSNPN, CDR2 SVGIG (reference sequence). This CDR3 has 17 residues. This TCR was sampled from a woman aged 40 to 50 with cholangiocarcinoma. This material consisted of peripheral blood, taken from a patient treated with photon-based radiotherapy. The chain couples TRBV30 to TRBJ2-1, with 10 bases identical to TRBD2. The CDR3 here is CAWMLNSGGGRKNEQFF. The CDR3 coding sequence is TGTGCCTGGATGCTAAACAGCGGGGGGGGAAGGAAAAATGAGCAGTTCTTC.